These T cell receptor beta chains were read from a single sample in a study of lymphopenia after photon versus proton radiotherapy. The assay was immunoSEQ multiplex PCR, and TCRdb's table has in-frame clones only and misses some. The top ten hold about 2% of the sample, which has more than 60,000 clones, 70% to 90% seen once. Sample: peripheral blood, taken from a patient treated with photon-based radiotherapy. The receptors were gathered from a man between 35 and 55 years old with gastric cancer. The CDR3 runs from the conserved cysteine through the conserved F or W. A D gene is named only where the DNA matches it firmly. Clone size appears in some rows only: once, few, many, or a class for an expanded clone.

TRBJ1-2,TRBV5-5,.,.,CASTSLAGPLGYGYTF,TGTGCCAGTACTTCTTTAGCAGGGCCCCTCGGCTATGGCTACACCTTC
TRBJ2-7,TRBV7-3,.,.,CASSSTGGGYEQYF,TGTGCCAGCAGCTCGACAGGCGGGGGCTACGAGCAGTACTTC
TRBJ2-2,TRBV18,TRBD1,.,CASSPGQGTGELFF,TGTGCCAGCTCACCGGGACAGGGCACCGGGGAGCTGTTTTTT
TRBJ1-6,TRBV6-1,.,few,CASRGKGHYNSPLHF,TGTGCCAGCAGAGGAAAGGGACACTATAATTCACCCCTCCACTTT
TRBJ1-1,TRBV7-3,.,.,CASSPGQSGTEAFF,TGTGCCAGCAGCCCTGGACAGTCAGGCACTGAAGCTTTCTTT
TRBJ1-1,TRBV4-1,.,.,CASSQDYNGEAFF,TGCGCCAGCAGCCAAGACTATAATGGGGAAGCTTTCTTT
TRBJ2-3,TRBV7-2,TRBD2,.,CASSLLGGGTDTQYF,TGTGCCAGCAGCTTACTGGGCGGGGGGACAGATACGCAGTATTTT
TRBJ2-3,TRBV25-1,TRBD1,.,CASSESGTGIGTDTQYF,TGTGCCAGCAGTGAATCCGGGACAGGGATCGGGACAGATACGCAGTATTTT
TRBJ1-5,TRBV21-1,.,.,CASSPRQGDGQPQHF,TGTGCCAGCAGCCCTCGACAGGGGGATGGTCAGCCCCAGCATTTT
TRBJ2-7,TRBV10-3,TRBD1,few,CAIKGQGNYEQYF,TGTGCCATCAAAGGACAGGGGAACTACGAGCAGTACTTC
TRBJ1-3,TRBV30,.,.,CAWSSYRTAYLRNTIYF,TGTGCCTGGAGTTCCTACCGGACTGCCTATCTCAGAAACACCATATATTTT